Following are 25 T cell receptor beta chains from one sample sequenced in a study of T cell clonality in common variable immunodeficiency (dated by TCRdb to 2015 to 2017). Beyond this particular receptor, the publication reports: CVID TCRbeta sequences reportedly showed fewer deletions and N-nucleotide insertions and lacked highly modified clones with 13 or more V deletions.

Libraries were made using the immunoSEQ multiplex PCR assay. This is the immuneACCESS table as TCRdb keeps it, with only in-frame sequences that have V and J called. A part of the clones is gone; compared with another copy, unresolved V genes explain less than half, and the rest is unexplained. For this sample the table reports about 12,000 clones, with no clone seen just once. The top ten clones comprise about 6.6% of the sample. These TCRs are of unknown antigen specificity. The sequenced material came from peripheral blood mononuclear cells. Receptors were obtained from a human donor with common variable immunodeficiency.

For this clone: The CDR3 end lies 3 residues beyond the end of the read and is filled in from the germline J gene. V gene TRBV5-3 combines with J gene TRBJ2-1; D is unresolved. TRBV5-3 is treated as an ORF (open reading frame) with a function not yet certain. The V gene lost 1 base and the J gene lost 0 bases, with 11 bases spanning the gap. The CDR3 runs to 16 residues. Partial CDR3 DNA: TGTGCCAGAAGCTTGTTCGGGTGTCACTCCTACAATGAG. Translating gives CARSLFGCHSYNE. The whole CDR3 sequence reads CARSLFGCHSYNEQFF.

By sample share, this clone is medium-sized. Read sequence stops 3 residues before the CDR3 end, and the germline J gene provides the missing end. The chain combines TRBV29-1 with TRBJ2-2; D may be TRBD1 (5 bases). Looked up from germline, CDR1 is SQVTM and CDR2 is ANQGSEA. Trimming removed 7 bases from V and 4 bases from J, with 13 bases in between. This CDR3 has 13 amino acids. The CDR3 is CSGGSTATGELFF. The CDR3 bases that were read are TGCAGCGGGGGATCGACAGCCACCGGGGAG.

As concerns this clone: The CDR3 end is not reached by the read, which stops 3 residues before it; the germline J gene fills it in. The chain joins TRBV7-8 to TRBJ2-5; 11 nucleotides align to TRBD2. There are 14 residues in the CDR3. The V gene end was trimmed by 8 bases and the J gene end by 3 bases; junction bases not matched to a gene: 5. Germline CDR1 and CDR2: SGHVS and FQNEAQ. CDR3: CASGPGLAEETQYF. Partial CDR3 DNA: TGTGCCAGCGGGCCGGGACTAGCGGAAGAGACC.

This clone was observed a few times. Read coverage stops 3 residues before the CDR3 terminus; the germline J gene supplies the remainder. The chain combines TRBV19 with TRBJ1-5, with D tentatively TRBD1 (5 bases). This CDR3 has 15 amino acids. Germline CDR1 is LNHDA and CDR2 is SQIVND (reference sequence). Trimming removed 6 bases from V and 0 bases from J, with 12 bases in between. Partial CDR3 DNA: TGTGCCAGTAGCCGTGTCGGGGGTAGCAATCAGCCC. Encoded protein: CASSRVGGSNQP. In full, the CDR3 is CASSRVGGSNQPQHF.

By its share, this clone is medium-sized. The CDR3 end is not reached by the read, which stops 3 residues before it; the germline J gene fills it in. The gene calls are TRBV4-1 and TRBJ1-6, with D unresolved. Germline CDR1 reads MGHRA; CDR2 reads YSYEKL. Trimming took off 0 bases at V and 9 bases at J, with 12 bases between the two ends. The CDR3 loop spans 15 amino acids. CDR3 residues: CASSQDPNPSSPLHF. CDR3 bases read: TGCGCCAGCAGCCAAGATCCCAATCCATCTTCACCC.

Regarding this clone: The read ends 3 residues early relative to the CDR3; the germline J gene fills the gap. This sequence joins TRBV5-1 and TRBJ2-1; tentative D call: TRBD1 (7 bases). There are 17 residues in the CDR3. Germline CDR1 and CDR2: SGHRS and YFSETQ. V was trimmed by 2 bases and J by 8 bases, leaving 23 bases between them. CDR3 residues: CASSLGGGVGRYYEQFF. Partial CDR3 DNA: TGCGCCAGCAGCTTAGGGGGCGGGGTTGGACGGTATTATGAG.

Comment on this clone: The CDR3 is cut off 3 residues early in the read; its end comes from the germline J gene. The gene calls are TRBV30 and TRBJ2-1, with D possibly being TRBD1 (5 bases). Germline V CDR1 and CDR2: GTSNPN, SVGIG (reference sequence). The V end was cut by 0 bases, the J end by 4 bases, with 13 bases between. The CDR3 covers 15 residues. The CDR3 reads CAWSVQGAEYNEQFF. Partial CDR3 DNA: TGTGCCTGGAGTGTACAAGGGGCGGAGTACAATGAG.

This clone is termed medium-sized (0.01 to 0.1%). Read data end 3 residues before the CDR3 end; the end is taken from the germline J gene. The genes are TRBV6-1 and TRBJ2-1; possible D gene TRBD1, 6 bases. The V gene's germline CDR1 is MNHNS and CDR2 SASEGT. Deletions cut 1 base from V and 8 bases from J, with 18 bases between. The CDR3 spans 16 residues. The CDR3 DNA, read in part, is TGTGCCAGCAGTGAAGTGGGTGGGGGCCTAAGCGATGAG. It is translated as CASSEVGGGLSDE. The whole CDR3 sequence reads CASSEVGGGLSDEQFF.

A few counts support this clone. The CDR3 extends 3 residues past the end of the read, so its final part is completed from the germline J gene. The chain joins TRBV30 to TRBJ1-6; 7 positions match TRBD1. The germline V gene has CDR1 GTSNPN and CDR2 SVGIG (reference sequence). V lost 3 bases, J lost 7 bases, and 3 bases stayed unmatched. The CDR3 is 13 amino acids. CDR3 loop: CAWRRDSNSPLHF. The part of the CDR3 DNA that was read is TGTGCCTGGAGGAGGGACAGCAATTCACCC.

Regarding this clone: The read falls 3 residues short of the CDR3 end, and the missing part is taken from the germline J gene. The rearrangement joins TRBV6-1 to TRBJ1-1; unclear D gene. Germline assignment: CDR1 MNHNS and CDR2 SASEGT. The length of the CDR3 is 16 residues. Trimming took off 4 bases at V and 3 bases at J, with 18 bases between the two ends. The CDR3 DNA, read in part, is TGTGCCAGCAGTGGATTGCCCCCGGGGTTGTACACTGAA. Its translation: CASSGLPPGLYTE. The complete CDR3 reads CASSGLPPGLYTEAFF.

This clone was found a few times. The read comes to an end 3 residues before the CDR3 does, leaving the germline J gene to fill in the end. V is TRBV18 and J is TRBJ1-2, with D possibly being TRBD1 (5 bases). The germline V gene encodes CDR1 KGHSH and CDR2 LQKENI. Trimming shortened V by 0 bases and J by 1 base, and 12 bases separated the two germline ends. The CDR3 contains 16 residues. The CDR3 is CASSPPLWTSNYGYTF. Incomplete CDR3 DNA: TGTGCCAGCTCACCACCTCTATGGACAAGTAACTATGGC.

By its share, this clone is medium-sized. The CDR3 end is not reached by the read, which stops 3 residues before it; the germline J gene fills it in. The rearrangement joins TRBV5-4 to TRBJ1-3, with 8 bases matching TRBD1. Germline CDR1 is SGHNT and CDR2 is YYREEE (reference sequence). J was trimmed by 2 bases and V by 4 bases; bases with no gene match: 5. The CDR3 is made up of 15 amino acids. CDR3 DNA, as far as it was read: TGTGCCAGCAGCCCAGACAGGGGAACTGGAAACACC. Amino acids: CASSPDRGTGNT. The full CDR3 is CASSPDRGTGNTIYF. Looking up the rest from reference TRBV5-4 and TRBJ1-3 gives the full variable domain: ETGVTQSPTHLIKTRGQQVTLRCSSQSGHNTVSWYQQALGQGPQFIFQYYREEENGRGNFPPRFSGLQFPNYSSELNVNALELDDSALYLCASSPDRGTGNTIYFGEGSWLTVV.

This clone has only a few counts. From the germline J gene comes the end of the CDR3, since the read stops 3 residues before it. This chain uses TRBV6-2 or TRBV6-3 with TRBJ2-7, with 8 bases aligning to TRBD1. This CDR3 is built from 17 residues. V shed 2 bases and J 6 bases; nucleotides not matched to a gene: 15. The germline V gene has CDR1 MNHEY and CDR2 SVGEGT. The CDR3 sequence is CASSYRIPQGAYGEQYF. Incomplete CDR3 DNA: TGTGCCAGCAGTTACCGAATACCCCAGGGGGCCTATGGCGAG.

This clone was seen more than once but under ten times. The CDR3 end is not reached by the read, which stops 3 residues before it; the germline J gene fills it in. This rearrangement joins TRBV6-2 or TRBV6-3 to TRBJ2-7; 12 positions agree with TRBD2. CDR1 is MNHEY and CDR2 is SVGEGT in the germline V gene. The CDR3 extends over 14 amino acids. After removal of 6 bases from V and 4 bases from J, the junction contained 4 bases not matched to a gene. CDR3 DNA, as far as it was read: TGTGCCAGCAGGACTAGCGGGGGCGTGTACGAG. This sequence encodes CASRTSGGVYE. The whole CDR3 reads CASRTSGGVYEQYF.

This clone was observed a handful of times. Sequencing ends 3 residues short of the CDR3 end; the germline J gene provides the rest. The genes are TRBV19 and TRBJ1-1; D may be TRBD1 (5 bases). V lost 2 bases, J lost 1 base, and 8 bases lay in between. The germline CDR1 and CDR2 sequences are LNHDA and SQIVND (reference sequence). CDR3 size: 14 residues. The CDR3 DNA, read in part, is TGTGCCAGTAGTATAAGGGGCGGGAACACTGAA. Amino acid sequence: CASSIRGGNTE. The full CDR3 is CASSIRGGNTEAFF.

This clone occurred a few times. The missing CDR3 end, 3 residues past where the read stops, is filled in from the germline J gene. The gene calls are TRBV11-2 and TRBJ2-7, with D perhaps TRBD1 (5 bases). V shed 1 base and J shed 2 bases, with 12 bases lying between them. CDR1 is SGHAT, CDR2 FQNNGV, per germline. The length of the CDR3 is 15 residues. CDR3 bases read: TGTGCCAGCAGCTTAGGGCAGGGAATCACCTACGAG. Translation: CASSLGQGITYE. The full CDR3 is CASSLGQGITYEQYF.

There are a few counts of this clone. With the read ending 3 residues before the CDR3 end, the germline J gene is used to fill in that end. The chain uses TRBV7-9 and TRBJ1-6; a weak D match, TRBD1 (5 bases). The germline V gene has CDR1 SEHNR and CDR2 FQNEAQ (reference sequence). This CDR3 has 15 amino acids. V lost 2 bases to trimming and J lost 8 bases, with 13 bases between them. The CDR3 sequence is CASSLNTGGDSPLHF. CDR3 bases read: TGTGCCAGCAGCTTAAATACGGGGGGGGATTCACCC. Drawing the rest from reference TRBV7-9 and TRBJ1-6, the complete variable domain is DTGVSQNPRHKITKRGQNVTFRCDPISEHNRLYWYRQTLGQGPEFLTYFQNEAQLEKSRLLSDRFSAERPKGSFSTLEIQRTEQGDSAMYLCASSLNTGGDSPLHFGNGTRLTVT.

Note on this clone: The read ends 3 residues before the CDR3 terminus; that terminus is restored from the germline J gene. The chain links TRBV6-2 or TRBV6-3 to TRBJ2-1; 8 nucleotides agree with TRBD2. CDR1 and CDR2 (germline): MNHEY, SVGEGT. The ends lost 6 bases at V and 2 bases at J; junction bases unmatched: 6. The CDR3 runs 15 residues. The part of the CDR3 DNA that was read is TGTGCCAGCAGCTCACTAGCGGATACCTACAATGAG. This gives the protein CASSSLADTYNE. The CDR3 in full is CASSSLADTYNEQFF.

This clone is medium-sized in the sample. The CDR3 extends 3 residues past the end of the read, so its final part is completed from the germline J gene. This chain joins TRBV5-6 and TRBJ2-3, with 7 bases aligning to TRBD1. V trimming: 2 bases; J trimming: 4 bases; junction bases outside the gene matches: 4. This CDR3 has 14 amino acids. Germline CDR1 reads SGHDT; CDR2 reads YYEEEE. The part of the CDR3 DNA that was read is TGTGCCAGCAGCTTAGGACAGGCCGCAGATACG. Protein sequence: CASSLGQAADT. The entire CDR3 protein reads CASSLGQAADTQYF.

A few counts support this clone. The observed sequence ends 3 residues before the CDR3 terminus, with the missing tail filled in from the germline J gene. The chain has TRBV18 and TRBJ1-2; 7 bases fit TRBD1. Losses at the gene ends were 3 bases for V and 4 bases for J; bases not matched to a gene: 5. The CDR3 consists of 14 residues. Germline V lookup: CDR1 KGHSH, CDR2 LQKENI. Partial CDR3 DNA: TGTGCCAGCTCACCGGGACAGAACTTCTATGGC. Amino acids: CASSPGQNFYG. The CDR3, in full, reads CASSPGQNFYGYTF.

Comment on this clone: Read data end 3 residues before the CDR3 end; the end is taken from the germline J gene. J is TRBJ2-3 and V is TRBV7-9; TRBD1 agrees at 8 bases. This CDR3 has 15 residues. Germline values: CDR1 SEHNR, CDR2 FQNEAQ (reference sequence). Trimming removed 4 bases from V and 5 bases from J; junction bases left unmatched: 8. The CDR3 here is CASSSWTGNGDTQYF. Incomplete CDR3 DNA: TGTGCCAGCAGCTCATGGACAGGGAATGGAGATACG. The whole variable domain, remainder taken from reference TRBV7-9 and TRBJ2-3, is DTGVSQNPRHKITKRGQNVTFRCDPISEHNRLYWYRQTLGQGPEFLTYFQNEAQLEKSRLLSDRFSAERPKGSFSTLEIQRTEQGDSAMYLCASSSWTGNGDTQYFGPGTRLTVL.

Points on this clone: The read finishes 3 residues shy of the CDR3 end, and the germline J gene is used to complete it. The V and J genes are TRBV10-3 and TRBJ2-7; 7 nucleotides match TRBD2. CDR1 and CDR2 (germline): ENHRY, SYGVKD. V shed 0 bases and J 3 bases; nucleotides not matched to a gene: 8. The CDR3 contains 16 residues. CDR3 in amino acids: CAISESYGGVNYEQYF. Incomplete CDR3 DNA: TGTGCCATCAGTGAGTCTTATGGGGGGGTGAACTACGAG.

Within the sample, this clone is medium-sized. From the germline J gene comes the end of the CDR3, since the read stops 3 residues before it. The rearrangement links TRBV5-6 to TRBJ2-7; possibly TRBD1 for D (5 bases). The V end was cut by 1 base, the J end by 3 bases, with 11 bases between. Germline values: CDR1 SGHDT, CDR2 YYEEEE. There are 14 residues in the CDR3. The CDR3 reads CASSLFPGFYEQYF. The covered CDR3 bases are TGTGCCAGCAGCTTGTTTCCAGGGTTCTACGAG.

This clone showed up just a few times. The read ends 3 residues shy of where the CDR3 ends; the end is completed using the germline J gene. The V gene is TRBV19, the J gene TRBJ1-5; TRBD1 agrees at 8 bases. Per the germline V gene, CDR1 is LNHDA and CDR2 is SQIVND (reference sequence). The CDR3 runs 17 residues. The trim removed 3 bases at V and 6 bases at J, leaving 13 bases unmatched. CDR3 sequence reads: CASSIGGTGLIFQPQHF. CDR3 DNA, as far as it was read: TGTGCCAGTAGTATTGGCGGGACAGGATTGATTTTTCAGCCC.

This clone is medium-sized (0.01 to 0.1%) in the sample. With the read ending 3 residues before the CDR3 end, the germline J gene is used to fill in that end. The rearrangement joins TRBV29-1 to TRBJ1-2; possible D gene TRBD1, 5 bases. The CDR3 runs 11 residues. Germline lookup yields CDR1 SQVTM and CDR2 ANQGSEA. The CDR3 DNA, read in part, is TGCAGCGCCTTGAGGGAGGGGAGA. Encoded protein: CSALREGR. Given in full, the CDR3 is CSALREGRYTF.